These 13 T cell receptor beta chains originate from one sample sequenced in a study of human T cells and chemical hapten exposure. Time point in this sample: patch test 1, 2 weeks after DPC sensitization. The treatment: therapeutic diphenylcyclopropenone sensitization with weekly scalp DPC. TCRdb fed the RACE reads into MiXCR, producing one record per CDR3 protein. This repertoire shows roughly 120,000 distinct CDR3 sequences, 9% to 14% found once; its top ten account for roughly 1.5%. Sequencing used whole blood, obtained in connection with sensitization to the hapten diphenylcyclopropenone (DPC). The receptors shown here come from a woman aged 50 to 60 with alopecia areata. Some clones in this sample may be carry-over from other donors' samples.

This clonotype came up a few times. The chain uses TRBV7-2 and TRBJ2-7; unclear D gene. Germline V gene lookup returns CDR1 SGHTA and CDR2 FQGNSA. V lost 5 bases to trimming and J lost 0 bases, with 17 bases between them. CDR3 length equals 16 residues. CDR3 region: CASSPQAAPSSYEQYF. CDR3 DNA sequence: TGTGCCAGCAGCCCTCAGGCGGCTCCGAGCTCCTACGAGCAGTACTTC.

This clonotype came up a few times. The rearrangement uses TRBV4-3 and TRBJ2-7, with D maybe TRBD2 (6 bases). With 1 base removed from V and 6 bases from J, the gap between germline ends came to 16 bases. Germline lookup yields CDR1 LGHNA and CDR2 YSLEER. This CDR3 is 15 amino acids long. CDR3 region: CASSQVIGRRGEQYF. In DNA form, the CDR3 reads TGCGCCAGCAGCCAAGTTATCGGCAGGCGGGGCGAGCAGTACTTC.

This rearrangement joins TRBV6-5 to TRBJ2-1; 10 bases are shared with TRBD1. V lost 0 bases and J lost 6; bases outside the gene matches: 14. The CDR3 loop spans 19 amino acids. Germline V gene sequence: CDR1 MNHEY, CDR2 SVGAGI. The CDR3 reads CASSYSRQGASNRPNEQFF. CDR3 bases: TGTGCCAGCAGTTACTCGCGACAGGGGGCCTCCAACCGGCCCAATGAGCAGTTCTTC.

This clonotype has more than one count but fewer than ten. The V and J genes are TRBV28 and TRBJ2-7, with D perhaps matching TRBD2 (5 bases). Germline loops: CDR1 MDHEN, CDR2 SYDVKM. V lost 3 bases, J lost 2 bases, and 14 bases lay in between. The CDR3 totals 15 residues. CDR3 in DNA: TGTGCCAGCAGTTTTGGCGGACGGGAAGCCTACGAGCAGTACTTC. Amino acid sequence: CASSFGGREAYEQYF.

At least ten counts were recorded for this clonotype. The rearrangement joins TRBV7-9 to TRBJ2-7; D might be TRBD1 (6 bases). This CDR3 contains 14 residues. CDR1 and CDR2 (germline): SEHNR, FQNEAQ (reference sequence). V lost 1 base, J lost 2 bases, and 9 bases lay in between. The CDR3 reads CASSLDRAPYEQYF. CDR3 coding DNA: TGTGCCAGCAGCTTAGACAGGGCGCCCTACGAGCAGTACTTC.

This clonotype was counted ten times or more. V and J are TRBV20-1 and TRBJ1-1, with D perhaps matching TRBD1 (5 bases). There are 14 residues in the CDR3. The V end was cut by 2 bases, the J end by 1 base, with 11 bases between. Germline values: CDR1 DFQATT, CDR2 SNEGSKA (reference sequence). The CDR3 coding sequence is TGCAGTGCTAGAATCGGGGCGACGAACACTGAAGCTTTCTTT. Residues: CSARIGATNTEAFF.

This chain joins TRBV20-1 and TRBJ1-1; TRBD1 is a possible D gene (5 bases). The CDR3 consists of 13 residues. Germline V gives CDR1 DFQATT, CDR2 SNEGSKA (reference sequence). Trimming removed 2 bases at V and 2 bases at J, with 9 bases between. In DNA, the CDR3 is TGCAGTGCTAGACCCGGGGCCAACACTGAAGCTTTCTTT. Protein product: CSARPGANTEAFF.

This clonotype was seen only a few times. The chain recombines TRBV7-8 with TRBJ2-5; 11 bases agree with TRBD2. V shed 5 bases, J shed 2 bases, and the junction held 7 bases outside the gene matches. CDR3 length: 16 residues. Germline assignment: CDR1 SGHVS and CDR2 FQNEAQ. CDR3: CASSGRLAGIQETQYF. The CDR3 region has the DNA TGTGCCAGCAGCGGAAGACTAGCGGGAATACAAGAGACCCAGTACTTC.

This clonotype turned up a few times. This chain joins TRBV20-1 and TRBJ2-1; perhaps TRBD1 as D (6 bases). Per germline, CDR1 DFQATT and CDR2 SNEGSKA (reference sequence). V was pared by 6 bases and J by 5 bases, with 14 bases between. The CDR3 sequence is 13 residues long. CDR3 region: CSAPRGSNNEQFF. Here the CDR3 DNA reads TGCAGTGCACCCAGGGGTTCTAACAATGAGCAGTTCTTC.

This clonotype appeared many times. V and J are TRBV29-1 and TRBJ2-7, with 7 bases aligning to TRBD2. The CDR3 spans 14 residues. Germline CDR1 is SQVTM and CDR2 is ANQGSEA. V was pared by 5 bases and J by 9 bases, with 16 bases of the junction left unmatched. DNA for the CDR3: TGCAGCGTTCGATTGTTCGACCCACGGGAGGTGCAGTACTTC. Encoded protein: CSVRLFDPREVQYF.

Many counts were recorded for this clonotype. The chain is built from TRBV4-1 and TRBJ1-2, with a possible D match to TRBD1 (5 bases). V gave up 4 bases and J gave up 0 bases, with 18 bases separating them. This CDR3 has 17 amino acids. CDR1 and CDR2 (germline): MGHRA, YSYEKL. CDR3 coding DNA: TGCGCCAGCAGCCCAGAACCTCAGGGACGGACTAACTATGGCTACACCTTC. This encodes CASSPEPQGRTNYGYTF.

In this sample, this clonotype turned up many times. The gene calls are TRBV29-1 and TRBJ1-1, with D unclear. This CDR3 comprises 16 residues. Trimming stripped 0 bases from V and 0 bases from J, with 14 bases between. In germline, CDR1 is SQVTM, CDR2 ANQGSEA. CDR3 residues: CSVEDPNRDVNTEAFF. CDR3 sequence (DNA): TGCAGCGTTGAAGACCCGAACCGGGATGTGAACACTGAAGCTTTCTTT.

This chain links TRBV3-1 with TRBJ2-7; D uncertain. V gave up 1 base and J gave up 4 bases, with 8 bases separating them. The CDR3 is 13 amino acids. Germline values: CDR1 LGHDT, CDR2 YNNKEL (reference sequence). The CDR3 here is CASSQVPTYEQYF. The CDR3 nucleotides read TGTGCCAGCAGCCAAGTACCAACTTACGAGCAGTACTTC.